What follows are 6 T cell receptor beta chains derived from one specimen sequenced in a study of blood T cell repertoires in COVID-19. The data were produced by immunoSEQ multiplex PCR, yet TCRdb's version contains in-frame clones alone and is incomplete. The data contain about 53,000 clones, around nine tenths of them singletons. Sequencing was done on a sample of peripheral blood. Every receptor here comes from a human donor in a cohort sampled during active COVID-19.

CDR3: CASSYQPNRGGYEQYF. CDR3 sequence (DNA): TGTGCCAGCAGTTACCAACCCAACAGGGGAGGTTACGAGCAGTACTTC. The chain links TRBV6-5 to TRBJ2-7; weak D call: TRBD1 (7 bases). This CDR3 has 16 residues. Deletions cut 2 bases from V and 4 bases from J, with 18 bases between. Germline loops: CDR1 MNHEY, CDR2 SVGAGI.

The genes are TRBV7-6 and TRBJ2-1; the match to TRBD2 covers 8 bases. The CDR3 extends over 13 amino acids. Germline V gene sequence: CDR1 SGHVS, CDR2 FNYEAQ. The junction had 5 bases not matched to a gene; V was cut back by 5 bases and J by 8 bases. The CDR3 nucleotides read TGTGCCAGCAGCCCGAGCGGGAGATATGAGCAGTTCTTC. Encoded protein: CASSPSGRYEQFF.

The rearrangement links TRBV2 to TRBJ2-1; TRBD2 matches at 13 bases. J lost 0 bases, V lost 11 bases, and 4 bases had no gene match. The CDR3 sequence is 15 residues long. Germline V gives CDR1 SNHLY, CDR2 FYNNEI. This CDR3 is CAGTSGVSSYNEQFF. The CDR3 region has the DNA TGTGCCGGGACTAGCGGGGTAAGCTCCTACAATGAGCAGTTCTTC.

This sequence joins TRBV11-2 and TRBJ2-2, with D perhaps TRBD1 (5 bases). Germline assignment: CDR1 SGHAT and CDR2 FQNNGV. Trimming took off 4 bases at V and 7 bases at J, with 13 bases between the two ends. CDR3 length equals 14 residues. The CDR3 nucleotides read TGTGCCAGCAGCTCGAACCCACAGGACGGGGAGCTGTTTTTT. Translated: CASSSNPQDGELFF.

This clone has just one count. CDR3 bases: TGTGCCTGGAGGGCGGGTAATTCACCCCTCCACTTT. Translated: CAWRAGNSPLHF. This chain links TRBV30 with TRBJ1-6; no clear D. Trimming cost V 3 bases and J 6 bases, with 6 bases left between them. The germline gives CDR1 GTSNPN, CDR2 SVGIG (reference sequence). The CDR3 covers 12 residues.

The V and J genes are TRBV2 and TRBJ2-7; 7 bases fit TRBD1. Germline CDR1 SNHLY, CDR2 FYNNEI. J gave up 4 bases and V 5 bases, and 2 bases lay outside the gene matches. The CDR3 is 12 residues long. The chain's CDR3 is CASSIQGYEQYF. CDR3 bases: TGTGCCAGCAGTATACAGGGGTACGAGCAGTACTTC.